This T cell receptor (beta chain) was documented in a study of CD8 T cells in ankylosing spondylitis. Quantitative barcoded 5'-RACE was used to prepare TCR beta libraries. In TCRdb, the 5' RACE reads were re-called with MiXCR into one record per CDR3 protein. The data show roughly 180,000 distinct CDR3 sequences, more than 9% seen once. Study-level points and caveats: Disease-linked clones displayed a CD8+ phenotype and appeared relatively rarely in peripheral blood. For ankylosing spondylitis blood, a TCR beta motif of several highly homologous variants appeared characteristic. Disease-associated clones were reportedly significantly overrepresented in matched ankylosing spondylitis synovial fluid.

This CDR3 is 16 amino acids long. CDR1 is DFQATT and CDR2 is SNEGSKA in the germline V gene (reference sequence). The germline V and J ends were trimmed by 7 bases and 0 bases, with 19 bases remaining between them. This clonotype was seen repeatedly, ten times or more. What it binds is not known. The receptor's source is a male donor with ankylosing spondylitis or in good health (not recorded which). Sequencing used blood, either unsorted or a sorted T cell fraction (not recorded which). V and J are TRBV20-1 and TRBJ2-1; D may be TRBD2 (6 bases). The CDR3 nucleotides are TGCAGTGTTACCGGGACTCGTTCGAGCTCCTACAATGAGCAGTTCTTC. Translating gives CSVTGTRSSSYNEQFF.